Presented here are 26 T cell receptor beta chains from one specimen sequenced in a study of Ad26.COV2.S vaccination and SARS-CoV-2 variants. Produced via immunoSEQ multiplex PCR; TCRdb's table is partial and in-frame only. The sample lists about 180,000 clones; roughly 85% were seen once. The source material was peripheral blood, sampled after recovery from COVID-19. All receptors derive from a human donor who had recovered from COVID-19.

The CDR3 nucleotides read TGCAGCGTTGAAGGTCAGGGGGGCTTCTACGAGCAGTACTTC. Amino acid sequence: CSVEGQGGFYEQYF. The gene calls are TRBV29-1 and TRBJ2-7; possibly TRBD1 for D (7 bases). The CDR3 sequence is 14 residues long. From germline, CDR1 is SQVTM and CDR2 ANQGSEA. V lost 1 base to trimming and J lost 3 bases, with 13 bases between them.

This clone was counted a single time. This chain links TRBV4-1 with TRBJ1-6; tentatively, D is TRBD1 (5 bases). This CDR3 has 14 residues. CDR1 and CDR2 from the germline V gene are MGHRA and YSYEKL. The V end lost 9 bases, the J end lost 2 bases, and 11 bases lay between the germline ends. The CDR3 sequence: CASGGGTYNSPLHF. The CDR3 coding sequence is TGCGCCAGTGGGGGGGGGACCTATAATTCACCCCTCCACTTT.

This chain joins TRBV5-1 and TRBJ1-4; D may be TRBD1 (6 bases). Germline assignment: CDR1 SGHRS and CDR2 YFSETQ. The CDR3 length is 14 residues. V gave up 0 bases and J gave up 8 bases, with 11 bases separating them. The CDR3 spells CASSLGGAGEKLFF. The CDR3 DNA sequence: TGCGCCAGCAGCTTGGGGGGGGCCGGGGAAAAACTGTTTTTT.

CDR3 residues: CASSLVGGSSYNEQFF. In DNA form, the CDR3 reads TGCGCCAGCAGCTTGGTGGGGGGAAGCTCCTACAATGAGCAGTTCTTC. This sequence joins TRBV5-1 and TRBJ2-1, with D perhaps TRBD2 (6 bases). There are 16 residues in the CDR3. Germline CDR1 is SGHRS and CDR2 is YFSETQ. Trimming removed 0 bases at V and 0 bases at J, with 10 bases between.

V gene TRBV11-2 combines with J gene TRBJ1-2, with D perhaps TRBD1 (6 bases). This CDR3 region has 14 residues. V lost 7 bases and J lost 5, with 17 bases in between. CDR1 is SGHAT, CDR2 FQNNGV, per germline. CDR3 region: CASTAGRQGYGYTF. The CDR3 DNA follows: TGTGCCAGCACTGCCGGGAGGCAGGGGTATGGCTACACCTTC. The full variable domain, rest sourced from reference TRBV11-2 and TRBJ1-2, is EAGVAQSPRYKIIEKRQSVAFWCNPISGHATLYWYQQILGQGPKLLIQFQNNGVVDDSQLPKDRFSAERLKGVDSTLKIQPAKLEDSAVYLCASTAGRQGYGYTFGSGTRLTVV.

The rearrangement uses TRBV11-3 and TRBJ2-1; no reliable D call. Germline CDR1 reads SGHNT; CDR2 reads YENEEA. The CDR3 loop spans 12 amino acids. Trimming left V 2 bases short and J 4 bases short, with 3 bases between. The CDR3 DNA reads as TGTGCCAGCAGCTTAAATTACAATGAGCAGTTCTTC. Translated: CASSLNYNEQFF.

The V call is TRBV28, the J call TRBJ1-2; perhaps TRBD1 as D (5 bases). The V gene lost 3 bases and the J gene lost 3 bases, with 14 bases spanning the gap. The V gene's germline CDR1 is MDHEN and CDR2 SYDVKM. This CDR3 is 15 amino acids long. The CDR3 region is CASSLPRGADYGYTF. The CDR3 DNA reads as TGTGCCAGCAGTTTGCCGAGGGGCGCAGACTATGGCTACACCTTC.

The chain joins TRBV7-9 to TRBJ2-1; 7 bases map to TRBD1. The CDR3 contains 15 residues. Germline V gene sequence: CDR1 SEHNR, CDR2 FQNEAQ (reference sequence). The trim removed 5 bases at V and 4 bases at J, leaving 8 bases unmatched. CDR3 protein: CASSVGTAGYNEQFF. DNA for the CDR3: TGTGCCAGCAGCGTCGGGACAGCAGGTTACAATGAGCAGTTCTTC.

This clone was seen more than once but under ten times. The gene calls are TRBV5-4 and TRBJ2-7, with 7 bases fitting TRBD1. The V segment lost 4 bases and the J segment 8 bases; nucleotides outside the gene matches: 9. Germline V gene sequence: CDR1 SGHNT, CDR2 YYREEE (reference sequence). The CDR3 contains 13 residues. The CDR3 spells CASSNGQESKQYF. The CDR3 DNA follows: TGTGCCAGCAGCAATGGACAGGAGAGTAAGCAGTACTTC.

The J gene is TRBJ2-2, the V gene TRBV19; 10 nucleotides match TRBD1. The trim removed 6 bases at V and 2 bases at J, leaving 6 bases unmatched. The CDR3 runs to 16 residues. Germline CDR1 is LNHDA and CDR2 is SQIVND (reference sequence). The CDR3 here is CASRRGTGVNTGELFF. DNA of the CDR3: TGTGCCAGTAGAAGGGGGACAGGGGTTAACACCGGGGAGCTGTTTTTT.

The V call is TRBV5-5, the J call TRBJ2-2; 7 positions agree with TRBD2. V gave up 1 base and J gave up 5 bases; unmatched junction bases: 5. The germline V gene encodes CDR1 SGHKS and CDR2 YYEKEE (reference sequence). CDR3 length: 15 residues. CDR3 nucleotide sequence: TGTGCCAGCAGCTTGTCTAGCGGAAGGACCGGGGAGCTGTTTTTT. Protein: CASSLSSGRTGELFF.

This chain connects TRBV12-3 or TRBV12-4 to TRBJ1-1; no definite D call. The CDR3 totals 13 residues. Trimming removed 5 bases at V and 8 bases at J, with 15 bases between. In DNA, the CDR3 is TGTGCCAGCAGTCCCTCAGTGACGTGGGAAGCTTTCTTT. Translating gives CASSPSVTWEAFF.

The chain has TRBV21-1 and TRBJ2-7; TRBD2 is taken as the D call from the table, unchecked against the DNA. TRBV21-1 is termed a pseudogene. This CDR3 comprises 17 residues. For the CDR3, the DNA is TGTGCCAGCAGCAAAGAAGAGGCTAGTGAGGGAGGGTACGAGCAGTACTTC. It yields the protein CASSKEEASEGGYEQYF.

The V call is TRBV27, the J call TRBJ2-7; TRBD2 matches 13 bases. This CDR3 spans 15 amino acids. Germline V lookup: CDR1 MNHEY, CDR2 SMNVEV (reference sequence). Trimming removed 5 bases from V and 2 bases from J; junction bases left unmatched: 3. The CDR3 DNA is TGTGCCAGCAGTCACGGGACTAGCGGGGCCTACGAGCAGTACTTC. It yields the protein CASSHGTSGAYEQYF.

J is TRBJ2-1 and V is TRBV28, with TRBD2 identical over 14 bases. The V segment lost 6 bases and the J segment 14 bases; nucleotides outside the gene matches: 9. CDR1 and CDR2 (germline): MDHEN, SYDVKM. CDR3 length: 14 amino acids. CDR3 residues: CASSPRLAGGPEFF. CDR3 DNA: TGTGCCAGCAGCCCACGACTAGCGGGGGGGCCTGAGTTCTTC.

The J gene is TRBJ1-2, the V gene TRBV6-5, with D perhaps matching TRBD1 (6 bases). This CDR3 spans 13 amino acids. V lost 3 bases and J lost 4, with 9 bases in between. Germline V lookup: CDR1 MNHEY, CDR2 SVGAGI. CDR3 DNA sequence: TGTGCCAGCAGTTATAGGGGGGGCTATGGCTACACCTTC. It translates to CASSYRGGYGYTF.

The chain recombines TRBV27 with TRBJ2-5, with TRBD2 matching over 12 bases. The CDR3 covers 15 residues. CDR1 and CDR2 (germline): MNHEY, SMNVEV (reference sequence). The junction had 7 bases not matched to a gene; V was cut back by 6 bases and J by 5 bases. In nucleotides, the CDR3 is TGTGCCAGCAGACCGACTAGCGGGGGCCTGGAGACCCAGTACTTC. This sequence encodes CASRPTSGGLETQYF.

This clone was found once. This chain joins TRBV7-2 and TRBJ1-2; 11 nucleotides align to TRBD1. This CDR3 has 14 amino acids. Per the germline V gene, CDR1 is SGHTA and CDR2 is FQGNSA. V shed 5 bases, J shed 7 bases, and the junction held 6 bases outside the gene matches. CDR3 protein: CASSRTGGFTGYTF. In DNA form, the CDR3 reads TGTGCCAGCAGCCGGACAGGGGGCTTCACTGGCTACACCTTC.

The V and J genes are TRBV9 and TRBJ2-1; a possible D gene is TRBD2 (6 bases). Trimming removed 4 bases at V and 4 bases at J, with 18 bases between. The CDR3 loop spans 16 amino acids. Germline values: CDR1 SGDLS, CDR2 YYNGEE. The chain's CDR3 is CASSPLQTGVYNEQFF. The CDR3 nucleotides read TGTGCCAGCAGCCCACTCCAGACGGGGGTTTACAATGAGCAGTTCTTC.

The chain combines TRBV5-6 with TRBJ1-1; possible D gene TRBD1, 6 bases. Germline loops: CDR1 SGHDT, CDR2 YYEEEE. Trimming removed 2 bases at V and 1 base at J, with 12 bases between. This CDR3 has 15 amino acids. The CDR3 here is CASSFRGLGNTEAFF. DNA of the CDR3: TGTGCCAGCAGCTTCAGGGGTTTGGGGAACACTGAAGCTTTCTTT. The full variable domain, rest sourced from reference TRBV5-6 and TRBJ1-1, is DAGVTQSPTHLIKTRGQQVTLRCSPKSGHDTVSWYQQALGQGPQFIFQYYEEEERQRGNFPDRFSGHQFPNYSSELNVNALLLGDSALYLCASSFRGLGNTEAFFGQGTRLTVV.

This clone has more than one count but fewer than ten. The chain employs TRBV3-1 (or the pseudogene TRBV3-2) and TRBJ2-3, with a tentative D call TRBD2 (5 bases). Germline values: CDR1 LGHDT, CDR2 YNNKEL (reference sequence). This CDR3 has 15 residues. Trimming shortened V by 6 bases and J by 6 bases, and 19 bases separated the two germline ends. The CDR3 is CASRLTSGGVDTQYF. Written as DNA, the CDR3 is TGTGCCAGCAGACTTACTAGTGGTGGTGTGGATACGCAGTATTTT.

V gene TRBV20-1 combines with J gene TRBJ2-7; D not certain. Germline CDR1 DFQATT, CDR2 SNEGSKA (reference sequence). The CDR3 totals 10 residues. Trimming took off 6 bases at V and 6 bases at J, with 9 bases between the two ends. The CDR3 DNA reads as TGCAGTGCGGCACATCTCGAGCAGTACTTC. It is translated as CSAAHLEQYF.

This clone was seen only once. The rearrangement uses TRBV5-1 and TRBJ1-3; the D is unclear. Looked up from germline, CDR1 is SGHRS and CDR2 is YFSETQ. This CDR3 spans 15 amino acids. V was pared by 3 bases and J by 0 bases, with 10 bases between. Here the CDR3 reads CASSSVVGSGNTIYF. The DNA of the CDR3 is TGCGCCAGCAGCTCGGTGGTCGGCTCTGGAAACACCATATATTTT.

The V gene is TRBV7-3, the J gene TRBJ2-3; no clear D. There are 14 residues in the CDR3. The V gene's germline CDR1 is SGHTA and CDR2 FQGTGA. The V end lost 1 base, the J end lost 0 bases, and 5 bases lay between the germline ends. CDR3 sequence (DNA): TGTGCCAGCAGCTTAATAGGGAGCACAGATACGCAGTATTTT. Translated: CASSLIGSTDTQYF.

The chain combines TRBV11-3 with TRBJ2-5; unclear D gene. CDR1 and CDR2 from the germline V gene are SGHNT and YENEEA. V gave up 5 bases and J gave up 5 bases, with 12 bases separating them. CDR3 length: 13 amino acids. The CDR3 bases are TGTGCCAGCAGCCTCGGATTTAGGGAGACCCAGTACTTC. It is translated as CASSLGFRETQYF.

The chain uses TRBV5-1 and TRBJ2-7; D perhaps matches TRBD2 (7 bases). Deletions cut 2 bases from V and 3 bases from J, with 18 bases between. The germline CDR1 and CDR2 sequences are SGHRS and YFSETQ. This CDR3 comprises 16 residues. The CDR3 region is CASSLARGGARYEQYF. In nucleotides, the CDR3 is TGCGCCAGCAGCTTAGCGAGAGGGGGGGCCCGCTACGAGCAGTACTTC. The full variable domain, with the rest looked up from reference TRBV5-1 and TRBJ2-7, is KAGVTQTPRYLIKTRGQQVTLSCSPISGHRSVSWYQQTPGQGLQFLFEYFSETQRNKGNFPGRFSGRQFSNSRSEMNVSTLELGDSALYLCASSLARGGARYEQYFGPGTRLTVT.